This TCR beta chain was observed in a study of cytomegalovirus exposure and HLA in healthy donors. Background on the study: Among the 300 to 500 genotyped donors, 81% were placed in the Caucasian-associated ancestry cluster.

Trimming removed 7 bases from V and 0 bases from J; junction bases left unmatched: 5. Germline V CDR1 and CDR2: GTSNPN, SVGIG (reference sequence). The CDR3 sequence is 13 residues long. PCR involved 60 Vbeta and 13 Jbeta primers. The assay was immunoSEQ multiplex PCR, and TCRdb's table has in-frame clones only and misses some. The data contain about 190,000 clones, 80% to 85% of them singletons. This sequence joins TRBV30 and TRBJ2-5; 7 positions agree with TRBD2. The sequence was collected from a boy between 10 and 17 years old in good health and CMV-seronegative. Material: PBMCs. The CDR3 region has the DNA TGTGCCTCTGGGGGGGAATACCAAGAGACCCAGTACTTC. Its translation: CASGGEYQETQYF.